This is a list of T cell receptor beta chains from one sample in a study of blood T cell repertoires in COVID-19. Assay used: immunoSEQ multiplex PCR; TCRdb lists only in-frame clones, some missing. The sample has about 170,000 clones, around nine tenths seen once. The sample was peripheral blood. All receptors derive from a man between 65 and 85 years old with acute or convalescent COVID-19. Each CDR3 is given with its conserved first and last residue. A D gene is named only where the DNA matches it firmly. Some rows have no size entry. The others give once, few or many, or a class for an expanded clone.

TRBV4-2,TRBJ1-1,TRBD1,.,CASSQTRGSATEAFF,TGTGCCAGCAGCCAAACCAGGGGGTCGGCCACTGAAGCTTTCTTT
TRBV2,TRBJ2-7,TRBD2,.,CASRAGAKYEQYF,TGTGCCAGCAGGGCGGGAGCCAAGTACGAGCAGTACTTC
TRBV5-1,TRBJ1-4,TRBD1,.,CASSLDGTAFGEKLFF,TGCGCCAGCAGCTTGGACGGGACAGCTTTTGGGGAAAAACTGTTTTTT
TRBV9,TRBJ2-5,.,.,CASSSSGGARETQYF,TGTGCCAGCAGCTCTAGTGGGGGGGCGAGGGAGACCCAGTACTTC
TRBV24-1,TRBJ1-1,.,.,CATSDPWTAEAFF,TGTGCCACCAGTGACCCCTGGACAGCCGAAGCTTTCTTT
TRBV5-1,TRBJ2-5,.,once,CASSLQTGQETQYF,TGCGCCAGCAGCTTACAGACCGGCCAAGAGACCCAGTACTTC
TRBV18,TRBJ2-2,.,few,CASSPVLHGQSTGELFF,TGTGCCAGCTCACCCGTGTTACATGGACAGTCCACCGGGGAGCTGTTTTTT
TRBV9,TRBJ2-5,TRBD2,few,CASSVFGGGADETQYF,TGTGCCAGCAGCGTCTTTGGCGGGGGGGCTGATGAGACCCAGTACTTC
TRBV5-4,TRBJ1-3,.,.,CASSSAGTGNTIYF,TGTGCCAGCAGCTCGGCGGGGACTGGAAACACCATATATTTT
TRBV5-1,TRBJ1-1,.,.,CASSLGGRAEAFF,TGCGCCAGCAGCTTGGGAGGGCGGGCTGAAGCTTTCTTT
TRBV28,TRBJ2-6,.,few,CASSEGSGLGVLTF,TGTGCCAGTTCGGAGGGCAGCGGGTTAGGCGTCCTGACTTTC
TRBV28,TRBJ2-1,TRBD2,.,CASSLWGGRSNEQFF,TGTGCCAGCAGTTTATGGGGCGGGAGGAGCAATGAGCAGTTCTTC
TRBV7-9,TRBJ2-7,TRBD2,.,CASSLVLAGAVYEQYF,TGTGCCAGCAGCTTAGTACTAGCGGGAGCAGTCTACGAGCAGTACTTC
TRBV11-2,TRBJ2-7,.,.,CASSLDLYEQYF,TGTGCCAGCAGCTTAGATCTCTACGAGCAGTACTTC
TRBV19,TRBJ1-2,.,.,CASSDSANYGYTF,TGTGCCAGTTCGGACAGCGCGAACTATGGCTACACCTTC
TRBV10-3,TRBJ2-6,TRBD1,.,CAISWDSVLSGANVLTF,TGTGCCATCAGTTGGGACAGTGTTCTCTCTGGGGCCAACGTCCTGACTTTC
TRBV7-2,TRBJ2-2,TRBD1,.,CASSLDRDTGELFF,TGTGCCAGCAGCCTCGACAGGGACACCGGGGAGCTGTTTTTT
TRBV5-5,TRBJ2-7,TRBD1,.,CASSFGTGPSGEQYF,TGTGCCAGCAGCTTCGGGACAGGACCATCTGGCGAGCAGTACTTC
TRBV19,TRBJ1-2,.,.,CASSITGRGNYGYTF,TGTGCCAGTAGTATAACCGGGAGGGGGAACTATGGCTACACCTTC
TRBV10-1,TRBJ2-1,TRBD1,.,CASSGGTVGNEQFF,TGCGCCAGCAGTGGGGGGACAGTTGGCAATGAGCAGTTCTTC
TRBV27,TRBJ2-7,TRBD1,once,CASSFGRGISYEQYF,TGTGCCAGCAGTTTTGGCAGGGGGATCTCCTACGAGCAGTACTTC
TRBV9,TRBJ2-7,.,.,CASSVDAGQIYEQYF,TGTGCCAGCAGCGTAGATGCGGGACAGATCTACGAGCAGTACTTC
TRBV15,TRBJ2-2,.,.,CATSRARANTGELFF,TGTGCCACCAGCAGGGCGAGGGCGAACACCGGGGAGCTGTTTTTT
TRBV7-9,TRBJ1-2,.,.,CASSSPVLPYYGYTF,TGTGCCAGCAGCTCCCCCGTCCTACCCTACTATGGCTACACCTTC
TRBV5-1,TRBJ2-7,.,.,CASSLVLRGFFIDEQYF,TGCGCCAGCAGCTTGGTACTTAGGGGATTCTTTATCGACGAGCAGTACTTC
TRBV27,TRBJ1-1,TRBD1,.,CASSRAGGNTEAFF,TGTGCCAGCAGCAGGGCAGGGGGGAACACTGAAGCTTTCTTT
TRBV7-2,TRBJ2-3,TRBD2,.,CASSPGLAGGTDTQYF,TGTGCCAGCAGCCCGGGACTAGCGGGGGGAACAGATACGCAGTATTTT
TRBV27,TRBJ2-3,TRBD2,.,CATAERESTDTQYF,TGTGCCACCGCGGAGCGGGAGTCGACAGATACGCAGTATTTT
TRBV5-1,TRBJ1-2,TRBD1,.,CASREDQGDRVGYTF,TGCGCCAGCAGGGAGGACCAAGGGGACAGGGTCGGCTACACCTTC
TRBV28,TRBJ2-6,TRBD2,.,CASAGGARGANVLTF,TGTGCCAGCGCCGGGGGGGCGCGGGGGGCCAACGTCCTGACTTTC
TRBV2,TRBJ2-7,TRBD2,.,CASRDRDYSYEQYF,TGTGCCAGCAGAGATCGGGACTACTCCTACGAGCAGTACTTC
TRBV27,TRBJ2-2,TRBD1,.,CASSLSGTGYTGELFF,TGTGCCAGCAGTTTATCTGGGACAGGGTACACCGGGGAGCTGTTTTTT
TRBV7-2,TRBJ2-2,.,.,CASSSSSPGELFF,TGTGCCAGCAGCTCCTCTAGTCCCGGGGAGCTGTTTTTT
TRBV28,TRBJ2-3,.,.,CASSELKRGLTDTQYF,TGTGCCAGCAGCGAACTTAAAAGGGGATTAACAGATACGCAGTATTTT
TRBV28,TRBJ1-2,.,.,CASSLGGTGYGYTF,TGTGCCAGCAGCCTTGGAGGGACCGGATATGGCTACACCTTC
TRBV15,TRBJ2-5,.,once,CATSRPGHPGETQYF,TGTGCCACCAGCAGACCGGGACACCCCGGGGAGACCCAGTACTTC
TRBV4-3,TRBJ1-2,.,.,CASSQEPGARYGYTF,TGCGCCAGCAGCCAAGAACCAGGGGCACGCTATGGCTACACCTTC
TRBV3-1/TRBV3-2,TRBJ1-1,.,few,CASSQSSRGGRAFF,TGTGCCAGCAGCCAAAGCTCTCGCGGGGGCCGGGCTTTCTTT
TRBV28,TRBJ2-7,.,once,CASLNRDIYEQYF,TGTGCCAGCTTAAACCGGGACATCTACGAGCAGTACTTC
TRBV7-9,TRBJ1-1,.,.,CASSPGGREAFF,TGTGCCAGCAGCCCCGGGGGGAGAGAAGCTTTCTTT
TRBV30,TRBJ1-6,.,.,CAWSVMSFYNSPLHF,TGTGCCTGGAGTGTAATGAGCTTCTATAATTCACCCCTCCACTTT
TRBV7-3,TRBJ2-1,TRBD2,.,CASSLGLEGNEQFF,TGTGCCAGCAGCTTGGGACTAGAGGGGAATGAGCAGTTCTTC
TRBV2,TRBJ1-6,TRBD1,.,CASSSGGYDSPLHF,TGTGCCAGCAGCTCAGGGGGCTACGATTCACCCCTCCACTTT
TRBV27,TRBJ1-3,.,.,CASSFRAGNTIYF,TGTGCCAGCAGTTTCCGTGCTGGAAACACCATATATTTT
TRBV5-1,TRBJ2-2,TRBD2,.,CASSLAPRLAGSGELFF,TGCGCCAGCAGCTTGGCACCCCGGCTAGCGGGATCCGGGGAGCTGTTTTTT
TRBV28,TRBJ1-5,.,.,CASSQGQPQHF,TGTGCCAGCAGTCAGGGTCAGCCCCAGCATTTT
TRBV7-2,TRBJ1-6,TRBD1,.,CASSLMGLSGGYSPLHF,TGTGCCAGCAGCCTAATGGGCCTTTCAGGGGGATATTCACCCCTCCACTTT
TRBV9,TRBJ1-1,TRBD1,.,CASSPLTGGTEAFF,TGTGCCAGCAGCCCGCTAACAGGGGGTACTGAAGCTTTCTTT
TRBV28,TRBJ1-5,TRBD1,.,CASRSTGGQPQHF,TGTGCCAGCAGGTCTACAGGGGGCCAGCCCCAGCATTTT
TRBV5-1,TRBJ2-3,TRBD1,once,CASSRDRGLDTQYF,TGCGCCAGCAGCAGGGACAGGGGGCTAGATACGCAGTATTTT
TRBV28,TRBJ2-1,TRBD1,.,CASSPSGTGDNEQFF,TGTGCCAGCAGTCCCTCCGGGACAGGGGACAATGAGCAGTTCTTC
TRBV15,TRBJ1-1,.,.,CATSRALSGEAFF,TGTGCCACCAGCAGAGCCCTTAGTGGTGAAGCTTTCTTT
TRBV6-2/TRBV6-3,TRBJ2-3,TRBD1,.,CASSRDRGSTDTQYF,TGTGCCAGCAGTCGGGACAGGGGTTCTACAGATACGCAGTATTTT
TRBV5-1,TRBJ2-5,TRBD2,.,CASSLFRAGLWETQYF,TGCGCCAGCAGCTTGTTTCGAGCGGGGCTCTGGGAGACCCAGTACTTC